These 30 T cell receptor beta chains were sequenced from one sample in a study of blood T cell repertoires in COVID-19. This table comes from immunoSEQ multiplex PCR, and its TCRdb copy is limited to in-frame clones, with some not included. The top ten clones hold approximately 16% of a sample with some 230,000 clones, 70% to 85% of them seen once. Sequencing input: PBMCs or T cells enriched from blood (not recorded which). These receptor sequences come from a man aged 35 to 55 who had recovered from COVID-19.

This chain connects TRBV15 to TRBJ1-6, with D maybe TRBD1 (5 bases). CDR1 LNHNV and CDR2 YYDKDF come from the germline V gene (reference sequence). Between the trimmed V and J ends, which lost 7 bases and 9 bases, there was a span of 10 bases. The CDR3 is 12 residues long. The chain's CDR3 is CATNAQGSPLHF. The CDR3 DNA is TGTGCCACCAATGCCCAGGGTTCACCCCTCCACTTT.

The chain carries TRBV5-1 and TRBJ2-2, with D possibly being TRBD1 (6 bases). V was shortened by 6 bases and J by 0 bases, with 15 bases between the two germline ends. This CDR3 contains 16 residues. Per germline, CDR1 SGHRS and CDR2 YFSETQ. The CDR3, as DNA: TGCGCCAGCACAAACCTTGGACAGCCGAACACCGGGGAGCTGTTTTTT. It encodes CASTNLGQPNTGELFF.

The chain has TRBV28 and TRBJ2-7; 7 nucleotides line up with TRBD1. J lost 4 bases, V lost 6 bases, and 15 bases had no gene match. The CDR3 is made up of 16 amino acids. Germline V gives CDR1 MDHEN, CDR2 SYDVKM. CDR3 residues: CASSSYSGTEGYEQYF. CDR3 nucleotides: TGTGCCAGCAGCTCCTACTCCGGGACAGAGGGGTACGAGCAGTACTTC.

About this clone: Other DNA sequences of this sample code for an identical CDR3. The chain has TRBV3-1 (or the pseudogene TRBV3-2) and TRBJ1-5, with unresolved D. Per germline, CDR1 LGHDT and CDR2 YNNKEL (reference sequence). The CDR3 runs to 13 residues. V lost 1 base and J lost 4, with 5 bases in between. Written as DNA, the CDR3 is TGTGCCAGCAGCCAAGGACTGAATCAGCCCCAGCATTTT. This codes for CASSQGLNQPQHF.

Only one count was recorded for this clone. This CDR3 reads CASSPGDSTNYGYTF. The CDR3 bases are TGTGCCAGTAGTCCCGGGGACAGCACTAACTATGGCTACACCTTC. J is TRBJ1-2 and V is TRBV19, with 7 bases matching TRBD1. CDR1 and CDR2 (germline): LNHDA, SQIVND (reference sequence). Trimming at V came to 5 bases and at J to 0 bases, leaving 6 bases not matched to a gene. This CDR3 region has 15 residues.

This chain connects TRBV5-1 to TRBJ2-5, with 9 bases fitting TRBD2. Germline CDR1 is SGHRS and CDR2 is YFSETQ. Germline trimming cut 0 bases from V and 5 bases from J; bases unmatched to any gene: 11. The CDR3 runs 17 residues. The CDR3: CASSLGSSGTSQETQYF. In DNA, the CDR3 is TGCGCCAGCAGCTTGGGCAGTTCCGGGACTAGCCAGGAGACCCAGTACTTC.

The chain is built from TRBV5-1 and TRBJ1-1, with a tentative D call TRBD1 (5 bases). Germline CDR1 and CDR2: SGHRS and YFSETQ. CDR3 length: 14 amino acids. V was shortened by 3 bases and J by 7 bases, with 16 bases between the two germline ends. The CDR3 DNA sequence: TGCGCCAGCAGCTCGATTACCGGGGGGAGTGAAGCTTTCTTT. Its protein is CASSSITGGSEAFF.

The chain carries TRBV27 and TRBJ1-4, with D perhaps matching TRBD1 (5 bases). CDR3 size: 14 residues. V was shortened by 8 bases and J by 8 bases, with 18 bases between the two germline ends. The V gene's germline CDR1 is MNHEY and CDR2 SMNVEV (reference sequence). CDR3: CASGGRGPGEKLFF. The CDR3 DNA reads as TGTGCCAGCGGGGGGAGGGGCCCTGGAGAAAAACTGTTTTTT. Combining the CDR3 with reference TRBV27 and TRBJ1-4 gives the whole variable domain EAQVTQNPRYLITVTGKKLTVTCSQNMNHEYMSWYRQDPGLGLRQIYYSMNVEVTDKGDVPEGYKVSRKEKRNFPLILESPSPNQTSLYFCASGGRGPGEKLFFGSGTQLSVL.

This clone has just one count. The rearrangement uses TRBV30 and TRBJ1-2; D not resolved. Germline CDR1 GTSNPN, CDR2 SVGIG (reference sequence). V was shortened by 0 bases and J by 4 bases, with 9 bases between the two germline ends. The CDR3 sequence is 13 residues long. The DNA for the CDR3 is TGTGCCTGGAGTGTAGCACAGCTCTATGGCTACACCTTC. This translates into CAWSVAQLYGYTF. The variable domain in full, with the rest retrieved from reference TRBV30 and TRBJ1-2, is SQTIHQWPATLVQPVGSPLSLECTVEGTSNPNLYWYRQAAGRGLQLLFYSVGIGQISSEVPQNLSASRPQDRQFILSSKKLLLSDSGFYLCAWSVAQLYGYTFGSGTRLTVV.

V gene TRBV5-1 combines with J gene TRBJ2-3, with 11 bases lining up with TRBD1. The CDR3 loop spans 14 amino acids. The V and J ends lost 7 bases and 3 bases, in that order; junction bases with no gene match: 4. Germline V gives CDR1 SGHRS, CDR2 YFSETQ. The CDR3 DNA follows: TGCGCCAGCGGGGGGACAGGGGGTACAGATACGCAGTATTTT. Its translation is CASGGTGGTDTQYF.

This chain links TRBV7-3 with TRBJ1-2, with 10 positions matching TRBD1. Germline CDR1 reads SGHTA; CDR2 reads FQGTGA. The CDR3 covers 15 residues. V dropped 0 bases and J dropped 5; count of bases not matched to a gene: 3. This CDR3 is CASSLTTGGNYGYTF. CDR3 in DNA: TGTGCCAGCAGCTTAACGACAGGGGGCAATTATGGCTACACCTTC. The full variable domain, in which reference TRBV7-3 and TRBJ1-2 provide the parts outside the CDR3, is GAGVSQTPSNKVTEKGKYVELRCDPISGHTALYWYRQSLGQGPEFLIYFQGTGAADDSGLPNDRFFAVRPEGSVSTLKIQRTERGDSAVYLCASSLTTGGNYGYTFGSGTRLTVV.

V and J are TRBV24-1 and TRBJ2-5, with D perhaps TRBD1 (6 bases). Trimming shortened V by 4 bases and J by 2 bases, and 16 bases separated the two germline ends. Germline V gene data show CDR1 as KGHDR and CDR2 as SFDVKD. The CDR3 is made up of 16 amino acids. CDR3 sequence reads: CATSELQGWGQETQYF. DNA for the CDR3: TGTGCCACCAGTGAGTTACAGGGATGGGGTCAAGAGACCCAGTACTTC.

The CDR3 bases are TGCAGCGTTGAGACTAGCGGGAGTGGCAATGAGCAGTTCTTC. Residues: CSVETSGSGNEQFF. This chain joins TRBV29-1 and TRBJ2-1, with 12 bases lining up with TRBD2. The CDR3 extends over 14 amino acids. V was pared by 3 bases and J by 6 bases, with 3 bases of the junction left unmatched. Germline CDR1 SQVTM, CDR2 ANQGSEA.

The chain combines TRBV5-4 with TRBJ1-2; 8 positions match TRBD1. This CDR3 region has 15 residues. V shed 4 bases and J 4 bases; nucleotides not matched to a gene: 9. Germline values: CDR1 SGHNT, CDR2 YYREEE (reference sequence). This CDR3 reads CASSIPGQVTYGYTF. The DNA for the CDR3 is TGTGCCAGCAGCATACCGGGACAGGTAACCTATGGCTACACCTTC.

The V gene is TRBV5-1, the J gene TRBJ1-2, with TRBD1 matching over 9 bases. Losses at the gene ends were 4 bases for V and 6 bases for J; bases not matched to a gene: 4. The germline gives CDR1 SGHRS, CDR2 YFSETQ. This CDR3 has 13 amino acids. The DNA of the CDR3 is TGCGCCAGCAGCCTCGACAGGGGGGATGGCTACACCTTC. Translation: CASSLDRGDGYTF.

This chain uses TRBV9 with TRBJ1-5; the D is unclear. The CDR3 runs 14 residues. Trimming removed 0 bases from V and 5 bases from J, with 9 bases in between. From germline, CDR1 is SGDLS and CDR2 YYNGEE. CDR3 bases: TGTGCCAGCAGCGTAGGGGCAGTCTATCAGCCCCAGCATTTT. This translates into CASSVGAVYQPQHF.

In its sample, this clone was seen once. The genes are TRBV9 and TRBJ2-7; TRBD2 aligns across 8 bases. CDR3 length: 13 amino acids. CDR1 and CDR2 from the germline V gene are SGDLS and YYNGEE. With 5 bases clipped from V and 0 bases from J, the junction kept 1 base outside the gene matches. The CDR3 sequence is CASSSGVSYEQYF. The CDR3 DNA reads TGTGCCAGCAGTAGCGGGGTCTCCTACGAGCAGTACTTC.

The chain employs TRBV14 and TRBJ2-1, with a tentative D call TRBD2 (5 bases). V lost 4 bases and J lost 0, with 22 bases in between. The CDR3 consists of 19 residues. The V gene's germline CDR1 is SGHDN and CDR2 FVKESK. CDR3 DNA: TGTGCCAGCAGCCGGCTGGAGGTTCGGGTTTGGAGCTCCTACAATGAGCAGTTCTTC. It encodes CASSRLEVRVWSSYNEQFF.

The chain couples TRBV30 to TRBJ1-5; TRBD1 agrees at 10 bases. Losses at the gene ends were 0 bases for V and 8 bases for J; bases not matched to a gene: 4. This CDR3 spans 14 amino acids. Germline V gene sequence: CDR1 GTSNPN, CDR2 SVGIG (reference sequence). In DNA, the CDR3 is TGTGCCTGGAGTGTGACAGGGGGCCAGAAGCCCCAGCATTTT. Residues: CAWSVTGGQKPQHF.

This clone was observed many times. The chain carries TRBV28 and TRBJ1-3; weak D call: TRBD1 (5 bases). Trimming stripped 3 bases from V and 0 bases from J, with 9 bases between. Germline CDR1 and CDR2: MDHEN and SYDVKM. This CDR3 is 15 amino acids long. The CDR3 DNA is TGTGCCAGCAGTTTGGACAATGCCTCTGGAAACACCATATATTTT. Amino acids: CASSLDNASGNTIYF.

The chain joins TRBV10-3 to TRBJ2-1; D gene unclear. Germline V lookup: CDR1 ENHRY, CDR2 SYGVKD. The CDR3 loop spans 13 amino acids. V dropped 2 bases and J dropped 6 bases, with 8 bases sitting between them. The DNA of the CDR3 is TGTGCCATCAGTGAGGCGCCCTCCAATGAGCAGTTCTTC. It codes for CAISEAPSNEQFF.

The chain employs TRBV7-9 and TRBJ1-5; D is perhaps TRBD1 (5 bases). This CDR3 has 14 amino acids. Germline CDR1 reads SEHNR; CDR2 reads FQNEAQ (reference sequence). Trimming pared 5 bases from V and 4 bases from J, leaving 12 bases between. CDR3 bases: TGTGCCAGCAGCCTGACAGCTGTTAATCAGCCCCAGCATTTT. Amino acids: CASSLTAVNQPQHF.

This chain connects TRBV24-1 to TRBJ2-1; 9 bases are shared with TRBD1. Per germline, CDR1 KGHDR and CDR2 SFDVKD. CDR3 size: 16 residues. Losses at the gene ends were 4 bases for V and 5 bases for J; bases not matched to a gene: 8. The CDR3 DNA follows: TGTGCCACCAGTGACCTTACAGGGGGCTCAAACAATGAGCAGTTCTTC. Residues: CATSDLTGGSNNEQFF.

This rearrangement joins TRBV7-9 to TRBJ2-1; D might be TRBD2 (5 bases). Trimming took off 5 bases at V and 3 bases at J, with 5 bases between the two ends. The CDR3 sequence is 12 residues long. Germline-derived CDR1 and CDR2 are SEHNR and FQNEAQ (reference sequence). CDR3 nucleotide sequence: TGTGCCAGCAGCGGGAGCTACAATGAGCAGTTCTTC. Encoded protein: CASSGSYNEQFF.

The CDR3 DNA follows: TGTGCCAGCAGCTCCCGGGAGACCGGGGAGCTGTTTTTT. It codes for CASSSRETGELFF. The chain employs TRBV3-1 (or the pseudogene TRBV3-2) and TRBJ2-2, with D tentatively TRBD2 (6 bases). The CDR3 loop spans 13 amino acids. V lost 5 bases to trimming and J lost 5 bases, with 9 bases between them. Germline CDR1 and CDR2: LGHDT and YNNKEL (reference sequence).

This chain links TRBV7-2 with TRBJ1-2; D remains ambiguous. The CDR3 sequence is 13 residues long. Germline assignment: CDR1 SGHTA and CDR2 FQGNSA. Trimming pared 4 bases from V and 4 bases from J, leaving 10 bases between. The CDR3 DNA is TGTGCCAGCAGCTCGGGGATTCCCTATGGCTACACCTTC. Translating it yields CASSSGIPYGYTF. The full variable domain, its missing parts supplied by reference TRBV7-2 and TRBJ1-2, is GAGVSQSPSNKVTEKGKDVELRCDPISGHTALYWYRQSLGQGLEFLIYFQGNSAPDKSGLPSDRFSAERTGGSVSTLTIQRTQQEDSAVYLCASSSGIPYGYTFGSGTRLTVV.

The chain employs TRBV5-5 and TRBJ1-1, with a weak D call TRBD1 (6 bases). The CDR3 extends over 15 amino acids. V was shortened by 2 bases and J by 4 bases, with 15 bases between the two germline ends. Germline V lookup: CDR1 SGHKS, CDR2 YYEKEE (reference sequence). CDR3 amino acids: CASSFAGGHGTEAFF. The CDR3 bases are TGTGCCAGCAGCTTCGCCGGGGGGCATGGCACTGAAGCTTTCTTT.

This clone was found a few times. The gene calls are TRBV3-1 (or the pseudogene TRBV3-2) and TRBJ1-5; D remains ambiguous. Trimming left V 2 bases short and J 6 bases short, with 8 bases between. Germline assignment: CDR1 LGHDT and CDR2 YNNKEL (reference sequence). The CDR3 has 13 residues. CDR3 DNA sequence: TGTGCCAGCAGCCAATACTCGGGTCAGCCCCAGCATTTT. Its translation: CASSQYSGQPQHF.

The rearrangement joins TRBV5-6 to TRBJ2-5, with TRBD2 identical over 10 bases. The CDR3 consists of 16 residues. Trimming took 0 bases from V and 0 from J; bases not matched to a gene: 2. CDR1 is SGHDT and CDR2 is YYEEEE in the germline V gene. The CDR3, as DNA: TGTGCCAGCAGCTTGGGGCTAGCGGGGGACCAAGAGACCCAGTACTTC. Translating gives CASSLGLAGDQETQYF. Variable domain in full (rest from reference TRBV5-6 and TRBJ2-5): DAGVTQSPTHLIKTRGQQVTLRCSPKSGHDTVSWYQQALGQGPQFIFQYYEEEERQRGNFPDRFSGHQFPNYSSELNVNALLLGDSALYLCASSLGLAGDQETQYFGPGTRLLVL.

This clone was seen repeatedly, ten times or more. The rearrangement links TRBV30 to TRBJ2-7, with 9 bases lining up with TRBD1. The CDR3 covers 13 residues. Germline-derived CDR1 and CDR2 are GTSNPN and SVGIG (reference sequence). DNA of the CDR3: TGTGCTCAGAGCGGGACAGGGTCCTACGAGCAGTACTTC. Translated, it gives CAQSGTGSYEQYF. The entire variable domain, with the rest obtained from reference TRBV30 and TRBJ2-7, is as follows: SQTIHQWPATLVQPVGSPLSLECTVEGTSNPNLYWYRQAAGRGLQLLFYSVGIGQISSEVPQNLSASRPQDRQFILSSKKLLLSDSGFYLCAQSGTGSYEQYFGPGTRLTVT.